The TCR beta chain described here comes from a study of T cells in Graves' hyperthyroidism and ophthalmopathy. This clonotype has just a few counts. There were TCR beta CDR3 regions amplified from RNA transcripts. The TCR CDR3 first-round RT-PCR relied on the HTBI primer set. TCRdb redid the calling of the multiplex PCR reads with MiXCR, one entry per CDR3 protein. The profile shows 550,000 to 850,000 distinct CDR3 sequences, roughly a sixth of them singletons. Germline values: CDR1 SGHRS, CDR2 YFSETQ. CDR3 length equals 13 residues. The ends were cut back, 4 bases at V and 6 bases at J, with 11 bases in the middle. Among the patients, aged 18 to 65, hyperthyroidism was newly diagnosed and had lasted under 2 months. A patient was excluded if there was uncontrolled infection, other autoimmune disease, pregnancy or lactation. Any symptoms of ophthalmopathy came after the first hyperthyroidism diagnosis, from which the blood sample dates.

The sample was blood. The V and J genes are TRBV5-1 and TRBJ1-5; D uncertain. The source of this sequence is a woman in her fifties or sixties with Graves' hyperthyroidism that later progressed to Graves' ophthalmopathy. CDR3 sequence reads: CASSGDRAQPQHF. DNA of the CDR3: TGCGCCAGCAGCGGGGATAGGGCTCAGCCCCAGCATTTT.